These T cell receptor beta chains were read from a single sample in a study of blood T cell repertoires in COVID-19. Profiling relied on immunoSEQ multiplex PCR, and the TCRdb table lists in-frame clones only, not all of them. Of more than 300,000 clones in the sample, roughly 90% were seen once. Sequencing was done on a sample of PBMCs or T cells enriched from blood (not recorded which). These receptors originate from a woman in her twenties or thirties who had been exposed to COVID-19. The CDR3 runs from the conserved cysteine through the conserved F or W. A D gene is named only where the DNA matches it firmly. Clone sizes are given selectively: once, few, many, or a class where the clone is expanded.

TGCGCCAGCAGCTTGGCTGGAGACGACAGGGTAAAGACCCAGTACTTC	CASSLAGDDRVKTQYF	TRBV5-1	TRBD1	16	TRBJ2-5	-
TGTGCCATCAGTGAAACGTTGTCGGCTGAAGCTTTCTTT	CAISETLSAEAFF	TRBV10-3	-	13	TRBJ1-1	-
TGCGCCAGCAGCCGCCTCCAGGACAGGGGGCGCCCAGATAGCAATCAGCCCCAGCATTTT	CASSRLQDRGRPDSNQPQHF	TRBV5-1	TRBD1	20	TRBJ1-5	-
TGTGCCAGCAGCCAAGATCAGGGGTTCGGGGCTGAAGCTTTCTTT	CASSQDQGFGAEAFF	TRBV3-1/TRBV3-2	-	15	TRBJ1-1	-
TGCAGCGTTGGAGAGGGGAGTTTGGAGCCCCAGCATTTT	CSVGEGSLEPQHF	TRBV29-1	-	13	TRBJ1-5	-
TGCGCCAGCAGCCCCCGCAGGGACTATGGCTACACCTTC	CASSPRRDYGYTF	TRBV5-1	-	13	TRBJ1-2	-
TGCGCCAGCGTTTCGGCTAGCGGGCACAATGAGCAGTTCTTC	CASVSASGHNEQFF	TRBV5-1	TRBD2	14	TRBJ2-1	-
TGTGCCAGTAGACGAGACAGGGTCGTCTCTGGGGCCAACGTCCTGACTTTC	CASRRDRVVSGANVLTF	TRBV19	TRBD1	17	TRBJ2-6	-
TGTGCCAGCTCAACGACAGGGCCCGCCTCTGGAAACACCATATATTTT	CASSTTGPASGNTIYF	TRBV18	TRBD1	16	TRBJ1-3	once
TGTGCCAGCTCACCACAAGGGGGCCTTGGAAACACCATATATTTT	CASSPQGGLGNTIYF	TRBV18	TRBD1	15	TRBJ1-3	-
TGTGCCAGCAACAACGGGGGGGAGTCAGATACGCAGTATTTT	CASNNGGESDTQYF	TRBV5-4	TRBD2	14	TRBJ2-3	-
TGTGCCAGCAGCTTTCTAGCGGGGCAGAGGGAGACCCAGTACTTC	CASSFLAGQRETQYF	TRBV11-2	TRBD2	15	TRBJ2-5	-
TGCAGTGCTAGTAACGTCGGGGGGCAGTTCTTC	CSASNVGGQFF	TRBV20-1	-	11	TRBJ2-1	-
TGTGCCAGCAGCCCCCCGGGACAGGGGTCCTACACCTTC	CASSPPGQGSYTF	TRBV7-9	TRBD1	13	TRBJ1-2	-
TGTGCCAGCAGGAGTCTAGCGGGGGGCCGATACGAGCAGTACTTC	CASRSLAGGRYEQYF	TRBV2	TRBD2	15	TRBJ2-7	-
TGTGCCAGCAGCGGGACAGGGGCCTCCCCGGCTGCTTTCTTT	CASSGTGASPAAFF	TRBV5-4	TRBD1	14	TRBJ1-1	-
TGTGCCAGCTCTGACCAGGAGGGCTTTATGAACACTGAAGCTTTCTTT	CASSDQEGFMNTEAFF	TRBV18	-	16	TRBJ1-1	-
TGTGCCAGTAGTATTTTCTCCGGAGGGACCAGGGACACTGAAGCTTTCTTT	CASSIFSGGTRDTEAFF	TRBV19	-	17	TRBJ1-1	-
TGTGCCAGCAGTCCGGGGACACCTGGAAACACCATATATTTT	CASSPGTPGNTIYF	TRBV27	-	14	TRBJ1-3	medium-sized
TGTGCCAGCTCACCACGGGCGATAGCGGGGGGTAACACAGATACGCAGTATTTT	CASSPRAIAGGNTDTQYF	TRBV18	TRBD2	18	TRBJ2-3	-
TGTGCCAGCAGCCCCACCGGGACTACCAGCTCCTACAATGAGCAGTTCTTC	CASSPTGTTSSYNEQFF	TRBV7-6	TRBD2	17	TRBJ2-1	-
TGCGCCAGCAGCCAAGATCGGACTATGGACAGGGGGTTTGGCTACACCTTC	CASSQDRTMDRGFGYTF	TRBV4-1	TRBD1	17	TRBJ1-2	-
TGTGCCATCAGTGAATGGGCGGGGGGAACAGATACGCAGTATTTT	CAISEWAGGTDTQYF	TRBV10-3	TRBD2	15	TRBJ2-3	-
TGCAGCGTTGACATTTCAGGGAGGGATGGCTACACCTTC	CSVDISGRDGYTF	TRBV29-1	-	13	TRBJ1-2	-
TGCGCCAGCAGCCAACCATGGGAAGGGAGGGATGAAAAACTGTTTTTT	CASSQPWEGRDEKLFF	TRBV4-1	-	16	TRBJ1-4	-
TGTGCCTGGTTGGGGGCGGACTATGGCTACACCTTC	CAWLGADYGYTF	TRBV30	-	12	TRBJ1-2	-
TGTGCCAGCTCACCTGGACAGGGGGTCTATGGCTACACCTTC	CASSPGQGVYGYTF	TRBV18	TRBD1	14	TRBJ1-2	-
TGCGCCAGCAGCCCATCGGTCCACTATGGCTACACCTTC	CASSPSVHYGYTF	TRBV4-1	-	13	TRBJ1-2	-
TGCGCCAGCAGCTTGGATCGACCGGGACAGGGGGCGACTTTCTTT	CASSLDRPGQGATFF	TRBV5-1	TRBD1	15	TRBJ1-1	-
TGTGCCAGCAGCTTAGGTCAGGGGAGGGGCACGATTAACTATGGCTACACCTTC	CASSLGQGRGTINYGYTF	TRBV7-6	-	18	TRBJ1-2	-
TGTGCCAGCAGCCAAGATCCAGGGAAGGGATATGGCTACACCTTC	CASSQDPGKGYGYTF	TRBV3-1/TRBV3-2	-	15	TRBJ1-2	few
TGTGCCAGCTCCCCTGACAGGACTCAACCCCAGCATTTT	CASSPDRTQPQHF	TRBV18	-	13	TRBJ1-5	-
TGTGCCAGCAACAGGGGCACCGGGGAGCTGTTTTTT	CASNRGTGELFF	TRBV2	TRBD1	12	TRBJ2-2	-
TGTGCCAGCAGCTTAGTGGGCGAGACCCAGTACTTC	CASSLVGETQYF	TRBV7-9	-	12	TRBJ2-5	few
TGTGCCAGTATCCCAAGGGCGGACAGTCCTACCGGGGAGCTGTTTTTT	CASIPRADSPTGELFF	TRBV19	-	16	TRBJ2-2	-
TGCGCCAGCAGCTTGACCTCAGGGAAGGGCCCAGGAGGCTACACCTTC	CASSLTSGKGPGGYTF	TRBV5-1	-	16	TRBJ1-2	-
TGCGCCAGCACGGAGGGAATGGAAGAGACCCAGTACTTC	CASTEGMEETQYF	TRBV5-1	-	13	TRBJ2-5	once
TGTGCCAGCAGCTTAAAGTCGGGACAAAGCTTCTACGAGCAGTACTTC	CASSLKSGQSFYEQYF	TRBV11-1	-	16	TRBJ2-7	-
TGTGCCAGCAGTCGCGGACTAGCACGCACAGATACGCAGTATTTT	CASSRGLARTDTQYF	TRBV6-5	TRBD2	15	TRBJ2-3	-
TGCGCCAGCAGACTGACAGGGGTGGGCACTGAAGCTTTCTTT	CASRLTGVGTEAFF	TRBV5-1	TRBD1	14	TRBJ1-1	-
TGTGCCAGCAGATTACGAGGATGGGGCTCCTTCTATGGCTACACCTTC	CASRLRGWGSFYGYTF	TRBV11-2	-	16	TRBJ1-2	-
TGTGCCAGCTCCCCCGGGACAGCCTCTGGAAACACCATATATTTT	CASSPGTASGNTIYF	TRBV18	TRBD1	15	TRBJ1-3	-
TGTGCCAGCAACGTGGGGGGGGCCTACAATGAGCAGTTCTTC	CASNVGGAYNEQFF	TRBV6-5	TRBD2	14	TRBJ2-1	-